These 17 T cell receptor beta chains were sequenced from one sample in a study of cytomegalovirus exposure and HLA in healthy donors (dated by TCRdb to the late 2010s). The library relied on the immunoSEQ multiplex PCR assay. A mixture of 60 forward primers for TCR Vbeta segments and 13 reverse primers for TCR Jbeta segments was used in the multiplex PCR. Here the immuneACCESS table is served through TCRdb, limited to in-frame sequences with V and J called. Missing clones are a known gap in these copies; in checked studies unresolved V genes cover under half, and the rest lacks a known reason. This sample lists some 180,000 clones; around 80% were detected once. The ten most abundant clones make up about 1.3% of the sample. The sequencing sample was made of PBMCs. The source of these receptors is a girl aged 10 to 17 in good health and CMV-seropositive.

V gene TRBV9 combines with J gene TRBJ1-2; D perhaps matches TRBD1 (6 bases). The V end was cut by 0 bases, the J end by 4 bases, with 13 bases between. The germline CDR1 and CDR2 sequences are SGDLS and YYNGEE. The CDR3 sequence is 15 residues long. CDR3: CASSVDPGAPYGYTF. CDR3 sequence (DNA): TGTGCCAGCAGCGTAGATCCAGGGGCCCCCTATGGCTACACCTTC.

The chain joins TRBV5-1 to TRBJ2-1; 10 bases are a match to TRBD2. This CDR3 is built from 15 residues. Germline trimming cut 3 bases from V and 4 bases from J; bases unmatched to any gene: 4. Germline loops: CDR1 SGHRS, CDR2 YFSETQ. This CDR3 reads CASSSLAGAYNEQFF. The CDR3 coding sequence is TGCGCCAGCAGCTCCCTAGCGGGAGCTTACAATGAGCAGTTCTTC. The complete variable domain, with remaining parts taken from reference TRBV5-1 and TRBJ2-1, reads KAGVTQTPRYLIKTRGQQVTLSCSPISGHRSVSWYQQTPGQGLQFLFEYFSETQRNKGNFPGRFSGRQFSNSRSEMNVSTLELGDSALYLCASSSLAGAYNEQFFGPGTRLTVL.

The chain couples TRBV2 to TRBJ1-2; the D gene is possibly TRBD1 (5 bases). CDR1 is SNHLY, CDR2 FYNNEI, per germline. The CDR3 length is 14 residues. The V gene lost 8 bases and the J gene lost 3 bases, with 16 bases spanning the gap. CDR3 residues: CASGSGIGDYGYTF. The DNA for the CDR3 is TGTGCCAGCGGGTCAGGGATAGGAGACTATGGCTACACCTTC.

About this clone: The same CDR3 can be traced to other DNA sequences in this sample. The chain links TRBV4-1 to TRBJ1-3; D is uncertain. Germline loops: CDR1 MGHRA, CDR2 YSYEKL. The CDR3 is made up of 20 amino acids. The V end lost 0 bases, the J end lost 0 bases, and 21 bases lay between the germline ends. In DNA, the CDR3 is TGCGCCAGCAGCCAAGAACCTCTTGCGTATTACGGGGTCTCTGGAAACACCATATATTTT. Encoded protein: CASSQEPLAYYGVSGNTIYF.

This clone was counted between two and nine times. The rearrangement uses TRBV5-8 and TRBJ1-2, with 9 positions matching TRBD1. The CDR3 covers 16 residues. The germline V gene has CDR1 SGHTS and CDR2 YDEGEE. The ends lost 1 base at V and 3 bases at J; junction bases unmatched: 7. CDR3 region: CASSLPRQGEDYGYTF. CDR3 bases: TGTGCCAGCAGCTTGCCCAGACAGGGGGAGGACTATGGCTACACCTTC.

The chain has TRBV29-1 and TRBJ2-7, with 7 positions matching TRBD2. This CDR3 contains 13 residues. The V and J ends lost 6 bases and 2 bases, in that order; junction bases with no gene match: 7. Germline CDR1 and CDR2: SQVTM and ANQGSEA. The CDR3 DNA follows: TGCAGCGTCGCGGGGACTATAACCTACGAGCAGTACTTC. Translating it yields CSVAGTITYEQYF.

The rearrangement joins TRBV5-6 to TRBJ2-1; the match to TRBD2 covers 10 bases. The V gene's germline CDR1 is SGHDT and CDR2 YYEEEE. The CDR3 sequence is 15 residues long. V trimming: 7 bases; J trimming: 7 bases; junction bases outside the gene matches: 11. This CDR3 reads CASDVAGGGINEQFF. CDR3 nucleotide sequence: TGTGCCAGCGACGTAGCGGGAGGAGGGATTAATGAGCAGTTCTTC.

This chain joins TRBV15 and TRBJ2-5; D remains ambiguous. Looked up from germline, CDR1 is LNHNV and CDR2 is YYDKDF (reference sequence). V gave up 3 bases and J gave up 5 bases, with 10 bases separating them. The CDR3 is made up of 13 amino acids. The DNA for the CDR3 is TGTGCCACCAGCAGTCGGCGGTTGGAGACCCAGTACTTC. It codes for CATSSRRLETQYF.

The rearrangement links TRBV29-1 to TRBJ1-3, with 7 nucleotides matching TRBD1. The CDR3 spans 14 residues. V was clipped by 7 bases and J by 0 bases; unmatched bases: 6. The germline CDR1 and CDR2 sequences are SQVTM and ANQGSEA. The CDR3 nucleotides read TGCAGCGCCAAGGGACAGTACTCTGGAAACACCATATATTTT. It translates to CSAKGQYSGNTIYF.

The rearrangement uses TRBV19 and TRBJ2-7; D might be TRBD2 (5 bases). CDR3 size: 13 residues. Trimming removed 3 bases from V and 3 bases from J, with 9 bases in between. Germline V gene lookup returns CDR1 LNHDA and CDR2 SQIVND (reference sequence). CDR3 protein: CASSMQAGYEQYF. DNA of the CDR3: TGTGCCAGTAGTATGCAGGCGGGCTACGAGCAGTACTTC.

The J gene is TRBJ1-1, the V gene TRBV29-1; D unclear. Germline V gene sequence: CDR1 SQVTM, CDR2 ANQGSEA. This CDR3 is built from 13 residues. V lost 1 base and J 0 bases, leaving 6 bases between the germline ends. The CDR3 nucleotides read TGCAGCGTTGAAGGAGGGATGAACACTGAAGCTTTCTTT. Amino acids: CSVEGGMNTEAFF.

V gene TRBV6-5 combines with J gene TRBJ1-2; tentatively, D is TRBD1 (6 bases). Germline-derived CDR1 and CDR2 are MNHEY and SVGAGI. Trimming took off 4 bases at V and 5 bases at J, with 14 bases between the two ends. This CDR3 is built from 14 residues. The CDR3 here is CASSSRTAVYGYTF. The CDR3 nucleotides are TGTGCCAGCAGTTCCCGGACAGCCGTTTATGGCTACACCTTC.

This clone was found many times. This chain uses TRBV19 with TRBJ1-1; D might be TRBD1 (6 bases). Germline CDR1 LNHDA, CDR2 SQIVND (reference sequence). The V end was cut by 6 bases, the J end by 2 bases, with 22 bases between. The CDR3 contains 17 residues. The CDR3, as DNA: TGTGCCAGTAGCTCTTCAGGGGCCGCGCCCCGTAACACTGAAGCTTTCTTT. As protein: CASSSSGAAPRNTEAFF.

The CDR3 region has the DNA TGTGCCAGCAGTGAAGGAGGATTAACAGATACGCAGTATTTT. This translates into CASSEGGLTDTQYF. The genes are TRBV6-1 and TRBJ2-3; D gene uncertain. The germline V and J ends were trimmed by 1 base and 3 bases, with 8 bases remaining between them. Germline lookup yields CDR1 MNHNS and CDR2 SASEGT. The CDR3 extends over 14 amino acids.

J is TRBJ2-7 and V is TRBV11-2, with 13 bases aligning to TRBD2. V shed 4 bases, J shed 3 bases, and the junction held 6 bases outside the gene matches. The CDR3 extends over 16 amino acids. The V gene's germline CDR1 is SGHAT and CDR2 FQNNGV. The CDR3 nucleotides read TGTGCCAGCAGCTCGCAAACTAGCGGGAGGGGCTACGAGCAGTACTTC. Encoded protein: CASSSQTSGRGYEQYF.

CDR3 sequence: CASGLFLQGRGETQYF. The CDR3 DNA is TGTGCTAGTGGTTTGTTCCTACAGGGAAGGGGGGAGACCCAGTACTTC. The J gene is TRBJ2-5, the V gene TRBV12-5; TRBD1 might be the D (6 bases). Germline loops: CDR1 LGHNT, CDR2 FRNRAP. Trimming shortened V by 2 bases and J by 5 bases, and 18 bases separated the two germline ends. The CDR3 spans 16 residues.

The rearrangement uses TRBV5-1 and TRBJ2-5, with unresolved D. V lost 4 bases and J lost 3, with 4 bases in between. This CDR3 region has 11 residues. Germline V gene sequence: CDR1 SGHRS, CDR2 YFSETQ. CDR3 sequence: CASSLEETQYF. In nucleotides, the CDR3 is TGCGCCAGCAGCCTAGAAGAGACCCAGTACTTC.